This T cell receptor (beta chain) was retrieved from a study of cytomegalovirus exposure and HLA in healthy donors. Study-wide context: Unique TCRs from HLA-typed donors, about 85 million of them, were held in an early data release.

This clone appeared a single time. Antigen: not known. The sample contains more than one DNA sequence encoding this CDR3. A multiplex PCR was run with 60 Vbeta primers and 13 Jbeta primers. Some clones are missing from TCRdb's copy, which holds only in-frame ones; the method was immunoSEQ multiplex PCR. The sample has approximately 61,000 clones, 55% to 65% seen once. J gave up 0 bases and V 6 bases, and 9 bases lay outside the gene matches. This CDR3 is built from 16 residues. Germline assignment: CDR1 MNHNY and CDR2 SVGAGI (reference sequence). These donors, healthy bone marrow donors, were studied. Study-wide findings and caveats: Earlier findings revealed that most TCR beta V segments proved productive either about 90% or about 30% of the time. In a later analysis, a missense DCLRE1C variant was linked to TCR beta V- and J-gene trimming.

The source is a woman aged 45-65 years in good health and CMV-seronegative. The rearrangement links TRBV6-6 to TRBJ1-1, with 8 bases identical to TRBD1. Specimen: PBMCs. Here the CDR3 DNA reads TGTGCCAGCAGCCATAGAAGGACAGGGCTGAACACTGAAGCTTTCTTT. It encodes CASSHRRTGLNTEAFF.